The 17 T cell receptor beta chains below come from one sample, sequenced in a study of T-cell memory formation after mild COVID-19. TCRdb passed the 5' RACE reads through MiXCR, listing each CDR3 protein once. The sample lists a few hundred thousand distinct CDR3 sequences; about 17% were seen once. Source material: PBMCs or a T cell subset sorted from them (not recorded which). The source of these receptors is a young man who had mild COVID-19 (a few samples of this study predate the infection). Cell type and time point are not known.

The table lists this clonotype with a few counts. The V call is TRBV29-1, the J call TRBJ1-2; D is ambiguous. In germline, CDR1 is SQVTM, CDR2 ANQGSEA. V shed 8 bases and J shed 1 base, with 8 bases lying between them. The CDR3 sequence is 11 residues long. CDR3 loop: CSFSFNYGYTF. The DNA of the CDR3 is TGCAGCTTTTCATTTAACTATGGCTACACCTTC.

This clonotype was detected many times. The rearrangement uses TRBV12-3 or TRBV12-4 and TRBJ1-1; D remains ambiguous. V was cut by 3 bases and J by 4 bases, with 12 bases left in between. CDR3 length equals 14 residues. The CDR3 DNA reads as TGTGCCAGCAGTTTGAACAGTCAAGTCACTGAAGCTTTCTTT. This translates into CASSLNSQVTEAFF.

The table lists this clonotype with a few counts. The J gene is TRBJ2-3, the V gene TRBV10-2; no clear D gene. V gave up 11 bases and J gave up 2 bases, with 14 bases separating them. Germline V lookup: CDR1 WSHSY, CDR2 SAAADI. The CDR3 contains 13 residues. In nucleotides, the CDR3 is TGCGCCCACCGGGCCTCAGCCACAGATACGCAGTATTTT. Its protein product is CAHRASATDTQYF.

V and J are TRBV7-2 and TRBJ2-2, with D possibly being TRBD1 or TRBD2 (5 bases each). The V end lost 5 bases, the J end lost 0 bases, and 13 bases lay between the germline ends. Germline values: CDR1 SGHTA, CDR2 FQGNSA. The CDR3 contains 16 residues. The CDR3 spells CASSRDRSANTGELFF. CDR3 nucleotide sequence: TGTGCCAGCAGCCGGGACCGATCCGCGAACACCGGGGAGCTGTTTTTT.

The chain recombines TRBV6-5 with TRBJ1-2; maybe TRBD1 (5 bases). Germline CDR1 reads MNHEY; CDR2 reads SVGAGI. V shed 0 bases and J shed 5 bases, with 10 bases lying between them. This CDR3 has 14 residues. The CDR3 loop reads CASSYSRAGYGYTF. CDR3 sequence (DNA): TGTGCCAGCAGTTACTCGAGGGCAGGGTATGGCTACACCTTC.

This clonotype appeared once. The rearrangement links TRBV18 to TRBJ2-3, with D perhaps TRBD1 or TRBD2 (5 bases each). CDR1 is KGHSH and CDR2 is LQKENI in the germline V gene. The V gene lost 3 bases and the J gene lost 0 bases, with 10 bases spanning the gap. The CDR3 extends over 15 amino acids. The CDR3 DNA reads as TGTGCCAGCTCACCGGGACCCCGGAGCACAGATACGCAGTATTTT. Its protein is CASSPGPRSTDTQYF. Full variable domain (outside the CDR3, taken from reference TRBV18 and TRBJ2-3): NAGVMQNPRHLVRRRGQEARLRCSPMKGHSHVYWYRQLPEEGLKFMVYLQKENIIDESGMPKERFSAEFPKEGPSILRIQQVVRGDSAAYFCASSPGPRSTDTQYFGPGTRLTVL.

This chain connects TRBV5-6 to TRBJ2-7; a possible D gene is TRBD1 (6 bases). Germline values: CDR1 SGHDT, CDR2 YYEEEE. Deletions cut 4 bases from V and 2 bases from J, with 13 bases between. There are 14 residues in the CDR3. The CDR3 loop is CASSQQGSTYEQYV. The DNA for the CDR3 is TGTGCCAGCAGCCAACAGGGATCAACCTACGAGCAGTACGTC.

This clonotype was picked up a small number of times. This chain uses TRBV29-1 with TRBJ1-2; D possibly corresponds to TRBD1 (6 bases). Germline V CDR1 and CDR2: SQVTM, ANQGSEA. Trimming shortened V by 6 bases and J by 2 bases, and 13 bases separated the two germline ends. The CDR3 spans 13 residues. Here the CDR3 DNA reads TGCAGCGTGAAGAACCAGGGGAACTATGGCTACACCTTC. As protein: CSVKNQGNYGYTF. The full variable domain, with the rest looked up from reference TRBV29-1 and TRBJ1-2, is SAVISQKPSRDICQRGTSLTIQCQVDSQVTMMFWYRQQPGQSLTLIATANQGSEATYESGFVIDKFPISRPNLTFSTLTVSNMSPEDSSIYLCSVKNQGNYGYTFGSGTRLTVV.

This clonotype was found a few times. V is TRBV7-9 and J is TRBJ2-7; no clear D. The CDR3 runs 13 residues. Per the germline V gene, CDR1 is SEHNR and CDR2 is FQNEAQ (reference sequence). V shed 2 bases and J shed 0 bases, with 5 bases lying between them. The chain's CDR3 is CASSLSSSYEQYV. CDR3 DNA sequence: TGTGCCAGCAGCTTATCGAGCTCCTACGAGCAGTACGTC.

CDR3 in amino acids: CASSLALSYEQYV. Here the CDR3 DNA reads TGTGCCAGCAGCTTGGCCCTTTCCTACGAGCAGTACGTC. The chain has TRBV5-6 and TRBJ2-7, with D unclear. The V and J ends lost 0 bases and 1 base respectively, with 5 bases between them. Looked up from germline, CDR1 is SGHDT and CDR2 is YYEEEE. CDR3 size: 13 residues.

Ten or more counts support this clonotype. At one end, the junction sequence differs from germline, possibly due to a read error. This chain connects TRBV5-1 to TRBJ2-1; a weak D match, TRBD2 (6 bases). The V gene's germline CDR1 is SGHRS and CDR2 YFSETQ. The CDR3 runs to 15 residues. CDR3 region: CASSLVGGSYNEQFF. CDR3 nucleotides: TGTGCCAGCAGCTTGGTGGGGGGCTCCTACAATGAGCAGTTCTTC. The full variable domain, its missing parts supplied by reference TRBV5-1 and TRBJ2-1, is KAGVTQTPRYLIKTRGQQVTLSCSPISGHRSVSWYQQTPGQGLQFLFEYFSETQRNKGNFPGRFSGRQFSNSRSEMNVSTLELGDSALYLCASSLVGGSYNEQFFGPGTRLTVL.

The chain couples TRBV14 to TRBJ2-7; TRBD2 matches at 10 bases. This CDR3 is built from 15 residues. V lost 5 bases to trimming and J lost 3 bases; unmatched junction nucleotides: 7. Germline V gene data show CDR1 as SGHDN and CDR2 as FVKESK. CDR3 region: CASSSPGTSVYEQYF. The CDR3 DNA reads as TGTGCCAGCAGCTCCCCCGGGACTAGCGTCTACGAGCAGTACTTC.

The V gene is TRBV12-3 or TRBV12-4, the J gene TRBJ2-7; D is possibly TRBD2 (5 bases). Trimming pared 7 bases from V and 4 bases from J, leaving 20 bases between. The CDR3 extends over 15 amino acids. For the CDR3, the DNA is TGTGCCAGCACCTCAGACGGGTCTACGGGGTACGAGCAGTACTTC. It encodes CASTSDGSTGYEQYF.

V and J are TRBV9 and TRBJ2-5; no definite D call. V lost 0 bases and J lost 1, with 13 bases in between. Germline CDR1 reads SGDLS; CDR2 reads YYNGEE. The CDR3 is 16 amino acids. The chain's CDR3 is CASSVGVGRTQETQYF. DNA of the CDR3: TGTGCCAGCAGCGTAGGGGTTGGACGGACCCAAGAGACCCAGTACTTC.

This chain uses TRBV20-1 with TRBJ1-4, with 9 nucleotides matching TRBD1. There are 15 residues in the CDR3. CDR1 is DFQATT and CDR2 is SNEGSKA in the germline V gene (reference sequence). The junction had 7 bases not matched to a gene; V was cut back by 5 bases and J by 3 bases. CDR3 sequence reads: CSAGAGTGSNEKLFF. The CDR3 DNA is TGCAGTGCTGGGGCCGGGACAGGGTCTAATGAAAAACTGTTTTTT.

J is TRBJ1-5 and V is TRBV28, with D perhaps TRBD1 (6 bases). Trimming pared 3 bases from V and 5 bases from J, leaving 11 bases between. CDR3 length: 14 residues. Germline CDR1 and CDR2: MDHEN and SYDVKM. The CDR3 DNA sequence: TGTGCCAGCAGTTTGCCAGGGGTGCATCAGCCCCAGCATTTT. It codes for CASSLPGVHQPQHF. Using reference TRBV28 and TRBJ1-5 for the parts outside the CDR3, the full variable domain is DVKVTQSSRYLVKRTGEKVFLECVQDMDHENMFWYRQDPGLGLRLIYFSYDVKMKEKGDIPEGYSVSREKKERFSLILESASTNQTSMYLCASSLPGVHQPQHFGDGTRLSIL.

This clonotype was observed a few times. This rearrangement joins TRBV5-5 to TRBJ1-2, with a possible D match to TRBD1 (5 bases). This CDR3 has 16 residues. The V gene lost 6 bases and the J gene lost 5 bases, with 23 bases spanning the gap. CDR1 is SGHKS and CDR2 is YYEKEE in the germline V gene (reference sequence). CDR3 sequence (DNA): TGTGCCAGCACCCCTACCCCGGGACGCAGCATTTATGGCTACACCTTC. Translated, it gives CASTPTPGRSIYGYTF.